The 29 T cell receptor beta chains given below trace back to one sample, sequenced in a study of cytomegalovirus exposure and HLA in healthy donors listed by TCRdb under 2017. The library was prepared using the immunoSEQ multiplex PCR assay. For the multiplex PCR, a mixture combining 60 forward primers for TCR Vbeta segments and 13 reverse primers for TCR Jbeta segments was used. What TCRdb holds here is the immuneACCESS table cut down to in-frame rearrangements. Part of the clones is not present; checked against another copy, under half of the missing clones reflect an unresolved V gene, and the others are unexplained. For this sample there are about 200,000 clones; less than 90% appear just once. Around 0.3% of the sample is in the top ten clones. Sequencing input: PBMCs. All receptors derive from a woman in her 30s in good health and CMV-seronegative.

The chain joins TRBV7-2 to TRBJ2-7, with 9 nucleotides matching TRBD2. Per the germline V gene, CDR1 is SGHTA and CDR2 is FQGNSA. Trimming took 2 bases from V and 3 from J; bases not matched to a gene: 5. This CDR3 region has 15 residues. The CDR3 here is CASSLRTSEIYEQYF. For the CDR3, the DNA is TGTGCCAGCAGCTTAAGGACTAGCGAGATCTACGAGCAGTACTTC. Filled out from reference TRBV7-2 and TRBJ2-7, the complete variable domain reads GAGVSQSPSNKVTEKGKDVELRCDPISGHTALYWYRQSLGQGLEFLIYFQGNSAPDKSGLPSDRFSAERTGGSVSTLTIQRTQQEDSAVYLCASSLRTSEIYEQYFGPGTRLTVT.

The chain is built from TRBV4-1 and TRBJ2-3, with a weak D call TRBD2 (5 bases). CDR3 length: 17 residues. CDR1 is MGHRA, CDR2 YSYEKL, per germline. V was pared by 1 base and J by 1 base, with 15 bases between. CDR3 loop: CASSQGVAGLGTDTQYF. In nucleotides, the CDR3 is TGCGCCAGCAGCCAAGGGGTGGCAGGACTGGGCACAGATACGCAGTATTTT.

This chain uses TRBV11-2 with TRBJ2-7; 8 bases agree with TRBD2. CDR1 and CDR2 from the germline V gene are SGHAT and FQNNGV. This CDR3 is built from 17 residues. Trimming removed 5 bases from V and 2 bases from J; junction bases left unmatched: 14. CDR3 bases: TGTGCCAGCAGCCTCTCTCTGGCTAGCGGGCTTGCCTACGAGCAGTACTTC. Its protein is CASSLSLASGLAYEQYF.

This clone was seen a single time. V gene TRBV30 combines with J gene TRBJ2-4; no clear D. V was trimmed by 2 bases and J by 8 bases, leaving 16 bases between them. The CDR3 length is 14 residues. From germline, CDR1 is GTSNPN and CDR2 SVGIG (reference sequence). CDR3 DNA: TGTGCCTGGAGTATACTGGGCCTGGGTTACATTCAGTACTTC. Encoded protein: CAWSILGLGYIQYF.

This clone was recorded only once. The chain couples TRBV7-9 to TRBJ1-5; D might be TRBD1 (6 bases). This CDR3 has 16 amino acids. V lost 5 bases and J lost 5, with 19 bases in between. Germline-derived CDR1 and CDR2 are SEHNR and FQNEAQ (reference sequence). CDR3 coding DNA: TGTGCCAGCAGCCCCCGGGGTGCGGCAGGGGATCAGCCCCAGCATTTT. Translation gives CASSPRGAAGDQPQHF. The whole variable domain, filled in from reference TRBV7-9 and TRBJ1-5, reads DTGVSQNPRHKITKRGQNVTFRCDPISEHNRLYWYRQTLGQGPEFLTYFQNEAQLEKSRLLSDRFSAERPKGSFSTLEIQRTEQGDSAMYLCASSPRGAAGDQPQHFGDGTRLSIL.

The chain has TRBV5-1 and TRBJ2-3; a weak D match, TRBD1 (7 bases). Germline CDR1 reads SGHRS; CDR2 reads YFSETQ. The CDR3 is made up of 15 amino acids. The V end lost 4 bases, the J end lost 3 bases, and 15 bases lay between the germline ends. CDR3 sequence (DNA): TGCGCCAGCAGCCCGATCGCAGGGGGGACAGATACGCAGTATTTT. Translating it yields CASSPIAGGTDTQYF.

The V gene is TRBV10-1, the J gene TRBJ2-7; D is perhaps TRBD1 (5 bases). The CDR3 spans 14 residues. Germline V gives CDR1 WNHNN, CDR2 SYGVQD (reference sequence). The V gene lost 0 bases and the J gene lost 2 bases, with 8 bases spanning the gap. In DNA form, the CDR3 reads TGCGCCAGCAGTGAGTCGGGGCGGCCCTACGAGCAGTACTTC. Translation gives CASSESGRPYEQYF.

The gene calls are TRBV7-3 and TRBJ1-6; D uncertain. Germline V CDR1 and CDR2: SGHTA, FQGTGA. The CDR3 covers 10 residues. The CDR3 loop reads CLEIFSPLHF. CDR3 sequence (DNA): TGTTTGGAGATATTCTCACCCCTCCACTTT.

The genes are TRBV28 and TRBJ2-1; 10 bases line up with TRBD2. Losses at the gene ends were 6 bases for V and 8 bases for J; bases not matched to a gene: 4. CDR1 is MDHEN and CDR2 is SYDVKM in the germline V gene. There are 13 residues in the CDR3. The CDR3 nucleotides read TGTGCCAGCAGGAAAGGGACTAGCGATGAGCAGTTCTTC. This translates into CASRKGTSDEQFF.

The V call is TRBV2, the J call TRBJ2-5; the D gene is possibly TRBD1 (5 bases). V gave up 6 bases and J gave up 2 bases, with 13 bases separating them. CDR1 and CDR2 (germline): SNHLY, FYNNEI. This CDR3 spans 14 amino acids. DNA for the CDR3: TGTGCCAGCAGGGAATTTCAGGGTCAAGAGACCCAGTACTTC. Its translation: CASREFQGQETQYF.

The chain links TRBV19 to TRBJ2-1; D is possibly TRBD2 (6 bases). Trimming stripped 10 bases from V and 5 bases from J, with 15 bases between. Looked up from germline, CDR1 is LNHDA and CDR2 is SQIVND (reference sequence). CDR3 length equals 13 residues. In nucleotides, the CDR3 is TGTGCCACTGGTAGGGACTTGGACAATGAGCAGTTCTTC. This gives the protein CATGRDLDNEQFF.

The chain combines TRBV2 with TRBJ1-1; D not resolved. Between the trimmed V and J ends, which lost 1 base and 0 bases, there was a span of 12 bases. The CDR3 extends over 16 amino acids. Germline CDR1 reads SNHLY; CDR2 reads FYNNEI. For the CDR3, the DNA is TGTGCCAGCAGTGAAGTAGAGGCGAACATGAACACTGAAGCTTTCTTT. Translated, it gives CASSEVEANMNTEAFF.

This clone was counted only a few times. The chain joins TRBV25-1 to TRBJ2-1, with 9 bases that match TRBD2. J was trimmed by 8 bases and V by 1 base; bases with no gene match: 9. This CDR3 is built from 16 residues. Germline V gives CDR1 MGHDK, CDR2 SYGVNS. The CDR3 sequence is CASSESLAGAKDEQFF. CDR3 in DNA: TGTGCCAGCAGTGAATCGTTAGCGGGAGCTAAGGATGAGCAGTTCTTC.

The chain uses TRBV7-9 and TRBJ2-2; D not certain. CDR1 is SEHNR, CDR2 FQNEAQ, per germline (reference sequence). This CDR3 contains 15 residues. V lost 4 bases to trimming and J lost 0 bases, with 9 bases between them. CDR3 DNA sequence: TGTGCCAGCAGCTCGGCAGCGTCGAACACCGGGGAGCTGTTTTTT. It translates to CASSSAASNTGELFF.

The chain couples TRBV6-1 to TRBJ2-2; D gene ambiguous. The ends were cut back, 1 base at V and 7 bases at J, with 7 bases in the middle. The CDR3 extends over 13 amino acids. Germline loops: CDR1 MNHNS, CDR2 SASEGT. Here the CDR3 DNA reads TGTGCCAGCAGTGAAGGTTCTCTCGGGGAGCTGTTTTTT. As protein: CASSEGSLGELFF.

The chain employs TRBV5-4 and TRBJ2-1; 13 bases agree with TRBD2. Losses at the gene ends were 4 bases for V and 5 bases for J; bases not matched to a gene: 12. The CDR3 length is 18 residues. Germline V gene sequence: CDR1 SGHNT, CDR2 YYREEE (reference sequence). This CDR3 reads CASSTGRVGLAGNNEQFF. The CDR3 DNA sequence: TGTGCCAGCAGCACCGGAAGGGTGGGACTAGCGGGGAACAATGAGCAGTTCTTC.

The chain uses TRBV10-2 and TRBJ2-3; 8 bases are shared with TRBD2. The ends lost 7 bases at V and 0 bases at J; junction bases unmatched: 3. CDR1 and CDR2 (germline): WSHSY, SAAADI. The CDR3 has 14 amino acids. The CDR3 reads CASNLAGSTDTQYF. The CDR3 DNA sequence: TGCGCCAGCAATTTAGCGGGGAGCACAGATACGCAGTATTTT.

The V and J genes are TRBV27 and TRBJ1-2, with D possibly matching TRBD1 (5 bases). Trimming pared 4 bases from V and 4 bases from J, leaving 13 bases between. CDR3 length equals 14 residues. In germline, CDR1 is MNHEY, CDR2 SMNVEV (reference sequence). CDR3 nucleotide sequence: TGTGCCAGCAGTTCACGACAGTTGTCCTATGGCTACACCTTC. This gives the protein CASSSRQLSYGYTF.

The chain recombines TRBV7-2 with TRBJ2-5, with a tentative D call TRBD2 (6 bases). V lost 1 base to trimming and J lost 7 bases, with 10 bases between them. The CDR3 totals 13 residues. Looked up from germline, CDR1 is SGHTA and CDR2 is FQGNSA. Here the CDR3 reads CASSLGLESTQYF. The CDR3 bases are TGTGCCAGCAGCTTAGGACTAGAGTCGACCCAGTACTTC.

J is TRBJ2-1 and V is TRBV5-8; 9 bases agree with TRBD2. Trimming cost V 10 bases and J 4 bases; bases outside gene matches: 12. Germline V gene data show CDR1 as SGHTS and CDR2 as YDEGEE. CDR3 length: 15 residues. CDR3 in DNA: TGTGCCCTAGCCCGGGCTAGCGGGACATACAATGAGCAGTTCTTC. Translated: CALARASGTYNEQFF.

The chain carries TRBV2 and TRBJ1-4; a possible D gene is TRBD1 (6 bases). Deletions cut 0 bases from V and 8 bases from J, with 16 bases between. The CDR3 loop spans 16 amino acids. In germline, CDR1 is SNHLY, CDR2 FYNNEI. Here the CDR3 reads CASSEAIGGVGEKLFF. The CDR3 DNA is TGTGCCAGCAGTGAAGCCATAGGGGGGGTTGGGGAAAAACTGTTTTTT.

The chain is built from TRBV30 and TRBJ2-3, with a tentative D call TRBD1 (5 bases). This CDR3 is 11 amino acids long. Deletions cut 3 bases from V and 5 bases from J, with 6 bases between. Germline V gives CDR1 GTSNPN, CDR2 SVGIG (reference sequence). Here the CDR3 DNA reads TGTGCCTGGAGGACAGTAGATACGCAGTATTTT. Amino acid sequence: CAWRTVDTQYF.

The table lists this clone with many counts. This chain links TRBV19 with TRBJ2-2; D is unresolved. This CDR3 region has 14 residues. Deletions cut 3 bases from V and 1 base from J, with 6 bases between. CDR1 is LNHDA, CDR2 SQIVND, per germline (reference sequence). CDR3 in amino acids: CASSISQNTGELFF. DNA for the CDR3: TGTGCCAGTAGTATTAGCCAGAACACCGGGGAGCTGTTTTTT.

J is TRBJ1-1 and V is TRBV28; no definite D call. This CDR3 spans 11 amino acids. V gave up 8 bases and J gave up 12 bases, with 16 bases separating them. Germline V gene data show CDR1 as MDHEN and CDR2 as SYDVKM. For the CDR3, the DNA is TGTGCCAGCTCCTTAGGGAGGGTTCCTTTCTTT. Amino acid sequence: CASSLGRVPFF.

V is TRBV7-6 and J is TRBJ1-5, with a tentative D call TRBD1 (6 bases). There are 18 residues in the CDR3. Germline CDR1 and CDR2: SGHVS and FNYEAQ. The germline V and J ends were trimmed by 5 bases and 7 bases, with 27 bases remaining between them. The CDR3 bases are TGTGCCAGCAGCCGCGTGGCCCCGGGGGGCAGGGTGGGCCAGCCCCAGCATTTT. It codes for CASSRVAPGGRVGQPQHF. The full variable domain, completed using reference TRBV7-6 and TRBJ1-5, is GAGVSQSPRYKVTKRGQDVALRCDPISGHVSLYWYRQALGQGPEFLTYFNYEAQQDKSGLPNDRFSAERPEGSISTLTIQRTEQRDSAMYRCASSRVAPGGRVGQPQHFGDGTRLSIL.

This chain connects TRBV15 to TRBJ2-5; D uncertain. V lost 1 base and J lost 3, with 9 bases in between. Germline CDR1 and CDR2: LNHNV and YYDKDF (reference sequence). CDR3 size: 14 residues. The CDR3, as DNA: TGTGCCACCAGCAGAGCCGGAGTTAAAGAGACCCAGTACTTC. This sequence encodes CATSRAGVKETQYF.

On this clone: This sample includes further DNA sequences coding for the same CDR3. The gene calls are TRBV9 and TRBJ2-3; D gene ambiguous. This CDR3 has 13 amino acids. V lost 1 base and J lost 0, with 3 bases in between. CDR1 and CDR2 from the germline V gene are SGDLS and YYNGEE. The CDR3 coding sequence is TGTGCCAGCAGCGTATCGAGCACAGATACGCAGTATTTT. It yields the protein CASSVSSTDTQYF. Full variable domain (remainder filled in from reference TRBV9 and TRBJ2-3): DSGVTQTPKHLITATGQRVTLRCSPRSGDLSVYWYQQSLDQGLQFLIQYYNGEERAKGNILERFSAQQFPDLHSELNLSSLELGDSALYFCASSVSSTDTQYFGPGTRLTVL.

The CDR3 reads CASSVTDSPNSGNTIYF. In nucleotides, the CDR3 is TGTGCCAGCAGCGTGACAGACAGTCCCAACTCTGGAAACACCATATATTTT. The genes are TRBV9 and TRBJ1-3; D might be TRBD1 (5 bases). Germline loops: CDR1 SGDLS, CDR2 YYNGEE. This CDR3 region has 17 residues. V was cut by 2 bases and J by 0 bases, with 15 bases left in between.

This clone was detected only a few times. The CDR3 DNA reads as TGTGCCAGCAGCTTGGGCGGGAGGGCGTACGAGCAGTACTTC. It yields the protein CASSLGGRAYEQYF. The rearrangement uses TRBV5-4 and TRBJ2-7; 9 bases line up with TRBD2. CDR3 size: 14 residues. The trim removed 0 bases at V and 4 bases at J, leaving 2 bases unmatched. Germline V gene lookup returns CDR1 SGHNT and CDR2 YYREEE (reference sequence).